These 25 T cell receptor beta chains originate from one sample sequenced in a study of patients and donors after allogeneic stem cell transplantation. MiXCR, run by TCRdb on the RT-PCR reads, gives a single entry per CDR3 protein. The sample holds about a million distinct CDR3 sequences, around 17% seen once. Sequences were obtained from blood, either unsorted or a sorted T cell fraction (not recorded which). These receptors came from a human donor who was either an allogeneic HSCT recipient or a stem cell or donor lymphocyte infusion donor (not recorded which). It is not recorded whose cells these are; they may come from a transplant donor.

A few counts support this clonotype. V and J are TRBV5-6 and TRBJ2-4; 8 bases map to TRBD2. J lost 3 bases, V lost 5 bases, and 13 bases had no gene match. This CDR3 region has 17 residues. Germline V gene sequence: CDR1 SGHDT, CDR2 YYEEEE. CDR3 sequence reads: CASSFYRGGSGKNIQYF. In nucleotides, the CDR3 is TGTGCCAGCAGTTTCTACCGGGGGGGCTCGGGCAAAAACATTCAGTACTTC.

The rearrangement links TRBV28 to TRBJ1-2; D is unclear. The CDR3 is made up of 13 amino acids. V lost 7 bases and J 4 bases, leaving 13 bases between the germline ends. CDR1 is MDHEN, CDR2 SYDVKM, per germline. The CDR3 nucleotides are TGTGCCAGCAACGTCGGTAAATCCTATGGCTACACCTTC. Its translation: CASNVGKSYGYTF.

A few counts support this clonotype. This chain connects TRBV20-1 to TRBJ1-2; 7 nucleotides agree with TRBD1. The CDR3 extends over 11 amino acids. Trimming cost V 6 bases and J 8 bases; bases outside gene matches: 6. Germline assignment: CDR1 DFQATT and CDR2 SNEGSKA (reference sequence). DNA of the CDR3: TGCAGTGCCACAGGGGACGGCGGCTACACCTTC. This encodes CSATGDGGYTF.

This clonotype has just a few counts. This sequence joins TRBV30 and TRBJ2-1, with 8 bases identical to TRBD2. The CDR3 sequence is 12 residues long. CDR1 and CDR2 from the germline V gene are GTSNPN and SVGIG (reference sequence). J gave up 15 bases and V 1 base, and 8 bases lay outside the gene matches. The CDR3: CAWSAQLAVLFF. The CDR3 DNA is TGTGCCTGGAGTGCCCAACTAGCGGTCCTGTTCTTC.

This clonotype turned up a few times. This rearrangement joins TRBV2 to TRBJ2-2, with unresolved D. CDR3 length equals 12 residues. The V end was cut by 6 bases, the J end by 2 bases, with 4 bases between. Germline V gene sequence: CDR1 SNHLY, CDR2 FYNNEI. The CDR3 reads CASRDNTGELFF. CDR3 sequence (DNA): TGTGCCAGCAGGGATAACACCGGGGAGCTGTTTTTT.

The chain joins TRBV5-5 to TRBJ2-1, with 12 bases fitting TRBD2. Unmatched junction bases numbered 11, after V lost 4 bases and J lost 6 bases. From germline, CDR1 is SGHKS and CDR2 YYEKEE (reference sequence). CDR3 size: 17 residues. The CDR3 bases are TGTGCCAGCAGCCCCCTACATCGGACTAGCGGGGTCAATGAGCAGTTCTTC. It translates to CASSPLHRTSGVNEQFF. The entire variable domain, with the rest obtained from reference TRBV5-5 and TRBJ2-1, is as follows: DAGVTQSPTHLIKTRGQQVTLRCSPISGHKSVSWYQQVLGQGPQFIFQYYEKEERGRGNFPDRFSARQFPNYSSELNVNALLLGDSALYLCASSPLHRTSGVNEQFFGPGTRLTVL.

Details on this clonotype: One end of the junction varies from germline; a read error may be responsible. The rearrangement joins TRBV4-1 to TRBJ2-7, with 7 bases that match TRBD2. The CDR3 has 16 amino acids. Germline lookup yields CDR1 MGHRA and CDR2 YSYEKL. The CDR3 bases are TGCGACAGCAGCGATGAGAGGACTAGAAAAAACTACGAGCAGTACTTC. Translation: CDSSDERTRKNYEQYF.

V gene TRBV20-1 combines with J gene TRBJ1-3; 8 nucleotides match TRBD1. The CDR3 is 15 amino acids. Losses at the gene ends were 1 base for V and 3 bases for J; bases not matched to a gene: 5. Per the germline V gene, CDR1 is DFQATT and CDR2 is SNEGSKA (reference sequence). Here the CDR3 reads CSARAEQGVGNTIYF. CDR3 DNA: TGCAGTGCTAGAGCTGAACAGGGGGTTGGAAACACCATATATTTT.

This clonotype was detected many times. The chain links TRBV5-1 to TRBJ2-1, with a tentative D call TRBD2 (6 bases). CDR1 SGHRS and CDR2 YFSETQ come from the germline V gene. Trimming pared 4 bases from V and 6 bases from J, leaving 14 bases between. CDR3 length equals 14 residues. CDR3 sequence: CASSPGLSPNEQFF. The CDR3 DNA is TGCGCCAGCAGCCCCGGACTATCTCCCAATGAGCAGTTCTTC.

V usage is TRBV11-3 and J usage is TRBJ2-7; perhaps TRBD2 as D (6 bases). Looked up from germline, CDR1 is SGHNT and CDR2 is YENEEA. The CDR3 is 16 residues long. V dropped 4 bases and J dropped 3 bases, with 19 bases sitting between them. In DNA, the CDR3 is TGTGCCAGCAGCTCGACCTCCTGGGGGGAGCACTACGAGCAGTACTTC. It yields the protein CASSSTSWGEHYEQYF.

The rearrangement links TRBV20-1 to TRBJ2-2, with TRBD1 matching over 9 bases. V trimming: 2 bases; J trimming: 3 bases; junction bases outside the gene matches: 4. CDR1 is DFQATT, CDR2 SNEGSKA, per germline (reference sequence). The CDR3 runs 15 residues. CDR3 DNA: TGCAGTGCTAGACCCGACAGGGGGTACACCGGGGAGCTGTTTTTT. Translation gives CSARPDRGYTGELFF.

This clonotype was seen more than once but under ten times. The gene calls are TRBV5-1 and TRBJ2-5; 8 positions agree with TRBD2. Germline V lookup: CDR1 SGHRS, CDR2 YFSETQ. The ends lost 3 bases at V and 5 bases at J; junction bases unmatched: 18. CDR3 length equals 18 residues. The CDR3 loop is CASSSPQGGGSFRETQYF. DNA for the CDR3: TGCGCCAGCAGCTCGCCCCAAGGCGGGGGGTCCTTCCGGGAGACCCAGTACTTC.

This clonotype was seen repeatedly, ten times or more. J is TRBJ2-1 and V is TRBV12-3 or TRBV12-4; 11 nucleotides line up with TRBD2. The junction had 3 bases not matched to a gene; V was cut back by 6 bases and J by 2 bases. This CDR3 is 15 amino acids long. The CDR3: CASRGSGRAYNEQFF. The CDR3 DNA follows: TGTGCCAGCAGGGGTAGCGGGAGGGCCTACAATGAGCAGTTCTTC.

The chain combines TRBV20-1 with TRBJ2-1, with D perhaps matching TRBD2 (6 bases). Germline V gives CDR1 DFQATT, CDR2 SNEGSKA (reference sequence). With 1 base removed from V and 4 bases from J, the gap between germline ends came to 14 bases. CDR3 length: 15 residues. CDR3 sequence (DNA): TGCAGTGCTAGAGTCCCGGGACTTATGTACAATGAGCAGTTCTTC. Protein product: CSARVPGLMYNEQFF.

Only a few counts were recorded for this clonotype. V gene TRBV11-1 combines with J gene TRBJ2-1; possible D gene TRBD2, 6 bases. The CDR3 is 15 amino acids. Germline values: CDR1 SGHAT, CDR2 FQDESV (reference sequence). The ends were cut back, 5 bases at V and 0 bases at J, with 11 bases in the middle. CDR3 DNA: TGTGCCAGCAGCAATAGCGGACCCTCCTACAATGAGCAGTTCTTC. It yields the protein CASSNSGPSYNEQFF.

This clonotype turned up a few times. This chain links TRBV5-4 with TRBJ2-1; no firm D call. Germline V gene sequence: CDR1 SGHNT, CDR2 YYREEE (reference sequence). The CDR3 has 14 residues. V was cut by 7 bases and J by 2 bases, with 13 bases left in between. The CDR3 nucleotides are TGTGCCAGCGGTTTGCCACAGACCTACAATGAGCAGTTCTTC. Translation: CASGLPQTYNEQFF.

This chain uses TRBV5-5 with TRBJ1-5; TRBD1 matches at 12 bases. Germline loops: CDR1 SGHKS, CDR2 YYEKEE (reference sequence). The CDR3 contains 16 residues. Trimming took 4 bases from V and 6 from J; bases not matched to a gene: 8. DNA for the CDR3: TGTGCCAGCAGCGTGGCCCCGGGACAGGGGGCTCAGCCCCAGCATTTT. It translates to CASSVAPGQGAQPQHF.

This clonotype was observed many times. This chain connects TRBV12-3 or TRBV12-4 to TRBJ2-5; D gene uncertain. This CDR3 region has 15 residues. The ends were cut back, 1 base at V and 2 bases at J, with 11 bases in the middle. The CDR3 reads CASSLDGRQQETQYF. Here the CDR3 DNA reads TGTGCCAGCAGTTTAGATGGTCGGCAGCAAGAGACCCAGTACTTC.

This clonotype has a handful of counts. The chain employs TRBV14 and TRBJ2-7; tentatively, D is TRBD1 or TRBD2 (5 bases each). Germline V gene sequence: CDR1 SGHDN, CDR2 FVKESK. CDR3 length equals 16 residues. Trimming removed 0 bases at V and 0 bases at J, with 12 bases between. The CDR3 loop is CASSQDPAGSSYEQYF. The CDR3 DNA reads TGTGCCAGCAGCCAAGACCCCGCAGGGAGCTCCTACGAGCAGTACTTC.

The chain recombines TRBV12-3 or TRBV12-4 with TRBJ1-5; 9 nucleotides agree with TRBD1. V trimming: 5 bases; J trimming: 0 bases; junction bases outside the gene matches: 2. The CDR3 has 15 residues. DNA for the CDR3: TGTGCCAGCAGTGACAGGGGGAATAGCAATCAGCCCCAGCATTTT. It encodes CASSDRGNSNQPQHF.

V is TRBV7-2 and J is TRBJ1-5; 9 nucleotides align to TRBD1. CDR1 SGHTA and CDR2 FQGNSA come from the germline V gene. The CDR3 sequence is 14 residues long. V dropped 7 bases and J dropped 2; count of bases not matched to a gene: 3. This CDR3 reads CASKQGAGNQPQHF. DNA of the CDR3: TGTGCCAGCAAACAGGGGGCCGGCAATCAGCCCCAGCATTTT.

V usage is TRBV5-1 and J usage is TRBJ2-1; the match to TRBD2 covers 10 bases. Germline loops: CDR1 SGHRS, CDR2 YFSETQ. V gave up 5 bases and J gave up 8 bases; unmatched junction bases: 13. The CDR3 consists of 16 residues. The CDR3 DNA is TGCGCCAGCAGTAAAATGGGGGGACTAGCGACCGATGAGCAGTTCTTC. Translating gives CASSKMGGLATDEQFF. The entire variable domain, with the rest obtained from reference TRBV5-1 and TRBJ2-1, is as follows: KAGVTQTPRYLIKTRGQQVTLSCSPISGHRSVSWYQQTPGQGLQFLFEYFSETQRNKGNFPGRFSGRQFSNSRSEMNVSTLELGDSALYLCASSKMGGLATDEQFFGPGTRLTVL.

The chain joins TRBV11-3 to TRBJ2-6, with D unresolved. The germline V gene encodes CDR1 SGHNT and CDR2 YENEEA. The V end lost 5 bases, the J end lost 4 bases, and 9 bases lay between the germline ends. CDR3 length equals 14 residues. CDR3 coding DNA: TGTGCCAGCAGCCCTTCACAGGGGGCCAACGTCCTGACTTTC. Translated: CASSPSQGANVLTF.

The genes are TRBV7-9 and TRBJ2-4; perhaps TRBD2 as D (6 bases). The CDR3 is 15 residues long. Germline values: CDR1 SEHNR, CDR2 FQNEAQ (reference sequence). Trimming stripped 2 bases from V and 4 bases from J, with 12 bases between. The CDR3 sequence: CASSLSRDLKNIQYF. The CDR3 bases are TGTGCCAGCAGCTTATCCCGGGACTTAAAAAACATTCAGTACTTC.

The genes are TRBV28 and TRBJ1-4, with TRBD1 identical over 11 bases. The V segment lost 1 base and the J segment 6 bases; nucleotides outside the gene matches: 13. The CDR3 has 19 amino acids. Germline loops: CDR1 MDHEN, CDR2 SYDVKM. CDR3 loop: CASSLLVGTGGDNDEKLFF. CDR3 bases: TGTGCCAGCAGTTTATTGGTAGGGACAGGGGGGGACAACGATGAAAAACTGTTTTTT.